The present T cell receptor beta chain was sequenced within a study of blood T cells in healthy people across ages. Whenever a sample was processed, at least 7 million PBMCs were isolated. Per sample, no less than 6 micrograms of total RNA were extracted. General study results and limits: Unsorted PBMCs prevented conclusive naive versus antigen-experienced comparison.

Notes on this clonotype: The antigen is not known. A much larger clonotype is one base distant, so this may be a read error.

Using a J-beta primer mix together with a sample-barcoded 5' primer, a second PCR was run for about 6 to 11 cycles. TCRdb fed the 5' RACE reads into MiXCR, producing one record per CDR3 protein. Here the sample spans 800,000 to 1,300,000 distinct CDR3 sequences, less than 25% being singletons. Separately, the same data were catalogued under a study of T cells of mothers and their children. From that study: Three healthy Caucasian mothers and their six children donated.

The receptor's source is a girl aged 2 to 10 in good health. Material: blood.

In DNA form, the CDR3 reads TGCAGTGCTAGAGATGGGGCAGACGAGCAGTACTTC. This encodes CSARDGADEQYF. The rearrangement uses TRBV20-1 and TRBJ2-7; tentative D call: TRBD1 (5 bases). Germline assignment: CDR1 DFQATT and CDR2 SNEGSKA (reference sequence). The length of the CDR3 is 12 residues. V was clipped by 0 bases and J by 5 bases, with 8 bases between them.